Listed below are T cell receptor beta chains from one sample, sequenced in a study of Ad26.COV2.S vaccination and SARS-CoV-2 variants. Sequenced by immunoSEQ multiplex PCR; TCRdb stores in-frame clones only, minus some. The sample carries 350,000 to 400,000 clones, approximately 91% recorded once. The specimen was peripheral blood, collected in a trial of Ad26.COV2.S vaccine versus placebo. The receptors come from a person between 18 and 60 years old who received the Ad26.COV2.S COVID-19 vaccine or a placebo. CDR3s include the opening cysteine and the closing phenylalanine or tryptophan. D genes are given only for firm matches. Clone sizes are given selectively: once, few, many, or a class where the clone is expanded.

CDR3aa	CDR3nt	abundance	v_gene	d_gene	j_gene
CASSSMGSNQPQHF	TGTGCCAGCAGCTCGATGGGTAGCAATCAGCCCCAGCATTTT	once	TRBV7-2	.	TRBJ1-5
CASSPNLGGNQPQHF	TGTGCCAGCTCACCCAATCTAGGAGGCAATCAGCCCCAGCATTTT	.	TRBV18	.	TRBJ1-5
CASRLSPSPYNEQFF	TGTGCCAGCAGGCTCAGTCCGAGCCCCTACAATGAGCAGTTCTTC	.	TRBV6-5	.	TRBJ2-1
CAWTPGLASYGYTF	TGTGCCTGGACGCCAGGACTCGCCTCCTATGGCTACACCTTC	.	TRBV30	.	TRBJ1-2
CASSELAGGAGNQPQHF	TGTGCCAGCAGTGAACTGGCCGGGGGCGCGGGTAATCAGCCCCAGCATTTT	.	TRBV2	.	TRBJ1-5
CASSLPGQGRYEQYF	TGTGCCAGCAGCTTGCCGGGACAGGGACGGTACGAGCAGTACTTC	.	TRBV5-4	TRBD1	TRBJ2-7
CASSLRANYGYTF	TGTGCCAGCAGCCTTCGAGCTAACTATGGCTACACCTTC	once	TRBV12-3/TRBV12-4	.	TRBJ1-2
CASSLTGTGPTGELFF	TGTGCCAGTAGTTTAACCGGGACAGGGCCCACCGGGGAGCTGTTTTTT	.	TRBV19	TRBD1	TRBJ2-2
CASSFEGQETQYF	TGTGCCAGCAGCTTTGAGGGGCAAGAGACCCAGTACTTC	.	TRBV11-3	.	TRBJ2-5
CASSVDNRRGGYTF	TGTGCCAGCAGTGTTGATAACCGGAGGGGCGGCTACACCTTC	once	TRBV28	.	TRBJ1-2